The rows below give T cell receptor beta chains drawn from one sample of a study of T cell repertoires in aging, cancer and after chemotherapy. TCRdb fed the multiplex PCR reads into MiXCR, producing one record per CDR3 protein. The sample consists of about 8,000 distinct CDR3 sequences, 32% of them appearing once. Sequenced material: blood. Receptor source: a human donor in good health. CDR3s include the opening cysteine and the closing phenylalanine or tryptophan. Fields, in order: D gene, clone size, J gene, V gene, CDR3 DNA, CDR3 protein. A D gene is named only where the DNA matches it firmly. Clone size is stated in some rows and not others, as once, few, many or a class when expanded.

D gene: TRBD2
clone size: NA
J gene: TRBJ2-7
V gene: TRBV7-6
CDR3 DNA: TGTGCCAGCAGCTGGGCCCCCGAGACTAGCGGGCCCGCCTACGAGCAGTACTTC
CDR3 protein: CASSWAPETSGPAYEQYF

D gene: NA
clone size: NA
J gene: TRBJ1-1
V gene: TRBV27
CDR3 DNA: TGTGCCAGCACGCAACAGGGCTTCACTGAAGCTTTCTTT
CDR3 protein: CASTQQGFTEAFF

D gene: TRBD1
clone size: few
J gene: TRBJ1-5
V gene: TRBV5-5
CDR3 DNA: TGTGCCAGCGCTACAGGGGGCCGCGATCAGCCCCAGCATTTT
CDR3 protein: CASATGGRDQPQHF

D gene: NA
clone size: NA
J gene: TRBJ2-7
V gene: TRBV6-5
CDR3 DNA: TGTGCCAGCAGGACAAGCAACTCGGGCCTCTACGAGCAGTACTTC
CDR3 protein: CASRTSNSGLYEQYF

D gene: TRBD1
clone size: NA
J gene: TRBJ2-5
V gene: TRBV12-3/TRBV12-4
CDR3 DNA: TGTGCCAGCAATCCCCCGGGACAGGGGGAGACCCAGTACTTC
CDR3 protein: CASNPPGQGETQYF

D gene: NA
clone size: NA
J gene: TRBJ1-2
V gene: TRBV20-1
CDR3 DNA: TGCAGTGCCCCAACAGGGAGCGGAGGCTACACCTTC
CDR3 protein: CSAPTGSGGYTF

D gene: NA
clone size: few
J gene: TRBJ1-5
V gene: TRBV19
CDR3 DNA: TGTGCCAGTAGTATTCGTCGGGAAACAGGCAATCAGCCCCAGCATTTT
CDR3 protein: CASSIRRETGNQPQHF

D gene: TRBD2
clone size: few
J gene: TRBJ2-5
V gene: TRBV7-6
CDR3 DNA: TGTGCCAGCAGCCTAGCGGGGGGCGGGGAGACCCAGTACTTC
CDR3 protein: CASSLAGGGETQYF

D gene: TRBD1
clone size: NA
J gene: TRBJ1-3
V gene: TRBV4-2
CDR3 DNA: TGTGCCAGCAGCGTCGGGAAACGGGACAGGGAGATCTCTGGAAACACCATATATTTT
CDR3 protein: CASSVGKRDREISGNTIYF

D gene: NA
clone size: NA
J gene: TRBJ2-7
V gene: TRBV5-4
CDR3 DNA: TGTGCCAGCAGCACAAAGACAGGCCGCTACGAGCAGTACTTC
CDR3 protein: CASSTKTGRYEQYF

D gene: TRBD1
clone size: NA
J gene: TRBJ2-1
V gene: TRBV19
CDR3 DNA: TGTGCCAGTAGTATCGTAGGGACAGGGGAAATCGATGAGCAGTTCTTC
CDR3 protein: CASSIVGTGEIDEQFF

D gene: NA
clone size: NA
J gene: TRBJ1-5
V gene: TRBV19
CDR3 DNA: TGTGCCAGTAGCAAGACTATACAGGGTTCTAGCAATCAGCCCCAGCATTTT
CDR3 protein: CASSKTIQGSSNQPQHF

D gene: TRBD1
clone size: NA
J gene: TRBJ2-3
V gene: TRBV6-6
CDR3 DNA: TGTGCCAGCAGCTACGACAGGGGATATACAGATACGCAGTATTTT
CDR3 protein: CASSYDRGYTDTQYF

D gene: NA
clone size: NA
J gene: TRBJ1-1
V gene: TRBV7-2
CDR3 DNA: TGTGCCAGCAGCTTAAATGCGCAGGGGAACACTGAAGCTTTCTTT
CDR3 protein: CASSLNAQGNTEAFF

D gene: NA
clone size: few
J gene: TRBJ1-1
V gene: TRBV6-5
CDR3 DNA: TGTGCCAGCATTGATACCGGGACGGGGGGAGCTTTCTTT
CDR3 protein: CASIDTGTGGAFF

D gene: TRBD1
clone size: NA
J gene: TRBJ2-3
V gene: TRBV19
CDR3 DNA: TGTGCCAGTAGTTGGGGACAGGGGATCGGCACAGATACGCAGTATTTT
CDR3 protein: CASSWGQGIGTDTQYF

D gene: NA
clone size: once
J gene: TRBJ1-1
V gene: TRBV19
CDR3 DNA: TGTGCCAGTAGTTCTCCCTCTCCGCGAGCTTTCTTT
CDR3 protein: CASSSPSPRAFF

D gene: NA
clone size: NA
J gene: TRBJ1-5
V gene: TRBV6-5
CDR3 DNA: TGTGCCAGCAGTTCTCACCCGACACTTAGCAATCAGCCCCAGCATTTT
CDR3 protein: CASSSHPTLSNQPQHF

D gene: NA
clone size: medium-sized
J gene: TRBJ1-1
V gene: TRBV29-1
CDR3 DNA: TGCAGCGTTGCTACCAGGGGTAGGAACACTGAAGCTTTCTTT
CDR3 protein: CSVATRGRNTEAFF

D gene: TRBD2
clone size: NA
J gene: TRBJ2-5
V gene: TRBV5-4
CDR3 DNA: TGTGCCAGCAGCTGGGGACTAGCGGAGTTGGAGACCCAGTACTTC
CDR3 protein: CASSWGLAELETQYF

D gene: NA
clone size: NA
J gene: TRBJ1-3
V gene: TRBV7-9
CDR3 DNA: TGTGCCAGTCGGAGCTCTGGAAACACCATATATTTT
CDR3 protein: CASRSSGNTIYF

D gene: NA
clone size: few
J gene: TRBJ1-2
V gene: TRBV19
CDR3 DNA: TGTGCCAGTTTCGTCAGTCCCCGAGGCTACACCTTC
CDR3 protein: CASFVSPRGYTF

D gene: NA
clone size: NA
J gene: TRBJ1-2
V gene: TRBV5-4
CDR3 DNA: TGTGCCAGCAGCTTCCGAAGGGGGGACCGACTCTATGGCTACACCTTC
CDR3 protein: CASSFRRGDRLYGYTF

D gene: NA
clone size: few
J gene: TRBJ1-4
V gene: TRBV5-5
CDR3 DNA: TGTGCCAGCAGCTTAATGGACAGATTTAATGAAAAACTGTTTTTT
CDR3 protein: CASSLMDRFNEKLFF

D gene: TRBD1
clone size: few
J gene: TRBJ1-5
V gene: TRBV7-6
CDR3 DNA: TGTGCCAGCAGCTTACTCCATGGACAGGGAGGAAGCAATCAGCCCCAGCATTTT
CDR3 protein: CASSLLHGQGGSNQPQHF

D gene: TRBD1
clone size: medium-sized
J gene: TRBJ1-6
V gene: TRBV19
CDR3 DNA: TGTGCCACAAAGGGAGGGACAGGGTCGACACCCCTCCACTTT
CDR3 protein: CATKGGTGSTPLHF

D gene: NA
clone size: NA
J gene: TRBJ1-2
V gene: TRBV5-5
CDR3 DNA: TGTGCCAGCAGCTTGCCGGGACGGAACTATGGCTACACCTTC
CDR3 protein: CASSLPGRNYGYTF

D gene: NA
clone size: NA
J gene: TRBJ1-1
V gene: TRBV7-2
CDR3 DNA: TGTGCCAGCAGCTTAGGAGGACAGAACGCTTTCTTT
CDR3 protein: CASSLGGQNAFF

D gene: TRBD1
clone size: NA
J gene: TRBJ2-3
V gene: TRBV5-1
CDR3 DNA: TGCGCCAGCAGCCGGACAGGGGAAGGAGCAGATACGCAGTATTTT
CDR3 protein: CASSRTGEGADTQYF

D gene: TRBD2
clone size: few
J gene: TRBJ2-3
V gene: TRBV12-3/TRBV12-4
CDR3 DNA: TGTGCCAGCACTCGGGGGGGCCTAACAGATACGCAGTATTTT
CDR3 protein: CASTRGGLTDTQYF

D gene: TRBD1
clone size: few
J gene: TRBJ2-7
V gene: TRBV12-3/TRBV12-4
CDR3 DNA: TGTGCCAGCAGTAAGGGGACAGCCTACGAGCAGTACTTC
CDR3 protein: CASSKGTAYEQYF

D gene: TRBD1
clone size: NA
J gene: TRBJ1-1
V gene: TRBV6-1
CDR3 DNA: TGTGCCAGCAGTGACCGACAGGGAGTTACGTCTGAAGCTTTCTTT
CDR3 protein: CASSDRQGVTSEAFF

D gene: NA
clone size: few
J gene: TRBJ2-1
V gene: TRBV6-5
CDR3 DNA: TGTGCCAGCAGTTACTCGAGAGTGCGAAGTGGTGAGCAGTTCTTC
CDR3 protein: CASSYSRVRSGEQFF

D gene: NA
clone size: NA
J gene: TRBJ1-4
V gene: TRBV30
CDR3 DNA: TGTGCCTGGAGTGTCGGGCAGTCAAATGAAAAACTGTTTTTT
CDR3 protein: CAWSVGQSNEKLFF

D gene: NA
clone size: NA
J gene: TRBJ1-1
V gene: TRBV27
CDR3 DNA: TGTGCCAGCACTGCCCTTAGACCGTCGGGAATGAAAGCTTTCTTT
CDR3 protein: CASTALRPSGMKAFF

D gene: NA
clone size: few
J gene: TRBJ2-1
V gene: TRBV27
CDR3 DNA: TGTGCCAGCAGGGACAGTTTTGGGGGAACTTCCTACAATGAGCAGTTCTTC
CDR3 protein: CASRDSFGGTSYNEQFF

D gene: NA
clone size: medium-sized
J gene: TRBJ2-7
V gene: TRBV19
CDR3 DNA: TGTGCCAGTACTACGGACACCTCCTACGAGCAGTACTTC
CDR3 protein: CASTTDTSYEQYF

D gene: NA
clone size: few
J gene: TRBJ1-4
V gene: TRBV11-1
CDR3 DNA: TGTGCCAGCAGCTTGAGAGATGGCGGCCGATTCGCAACTAATGAAAAACTGTTTTTT
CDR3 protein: CASSLRDGGRFATNEKLFF

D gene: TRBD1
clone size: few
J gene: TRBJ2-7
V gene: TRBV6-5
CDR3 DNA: TGTGCCAGCAGTTACCGGCCGGGACAGGGTTACGAGCAGTACTTC
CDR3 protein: CASSYRPGQGYEQYF

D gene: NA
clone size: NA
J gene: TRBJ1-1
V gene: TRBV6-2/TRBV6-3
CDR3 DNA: TGTGCCAGCAGTTACGGAAAGAACACTGAAGCTTTCTTT
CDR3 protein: CASSYGKNTEAFF

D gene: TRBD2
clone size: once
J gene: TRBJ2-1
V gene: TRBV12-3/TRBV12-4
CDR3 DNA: TGTGCCAGCAGAAAATCCGGGACTACGGAGTTTTATAGCTCCTACAATGAGCAGTTCTTC
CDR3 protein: CASRKSGTTEFYSSYNEQFF

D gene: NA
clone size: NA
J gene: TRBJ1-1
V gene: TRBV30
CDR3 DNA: TGTGCCTGGGCCCGGGCGGAGAGCACTGAAGCTTTCTTT
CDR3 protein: CAWARAESTEAFF

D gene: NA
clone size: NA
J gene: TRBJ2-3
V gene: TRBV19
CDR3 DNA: TGTGCCAGTGCCACCCGTTCTAGCACAGATACGCAGTATTTT
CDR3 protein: CASATRSSTDTQYF

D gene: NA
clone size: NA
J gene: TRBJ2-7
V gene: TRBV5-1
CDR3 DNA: TGCGCCAGCGGAGGGGGGCAGGGAGCGTCCTACGAGCAGTACTTC
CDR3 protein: CASGGGQGASYEQYF

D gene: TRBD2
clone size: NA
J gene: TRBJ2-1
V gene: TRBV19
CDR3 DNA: TGTGCCAGTAGATTCGTGGGGGGGGTTAACAATGAGCAGTTCTTC
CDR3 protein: CASRFVGGVNNEQFF

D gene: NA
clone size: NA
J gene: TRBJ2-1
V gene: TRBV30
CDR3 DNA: TGTGCCGGGCTCACCTACTACAATGAGCAGTTCTTC
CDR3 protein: CAGLTYYNEQFF

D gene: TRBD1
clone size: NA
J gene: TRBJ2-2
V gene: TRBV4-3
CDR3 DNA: TGCGCCAGCAGCGGGGACAGGGCCACCGGGGAGCTGTTTTTT
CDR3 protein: CASSGDRATGELFF

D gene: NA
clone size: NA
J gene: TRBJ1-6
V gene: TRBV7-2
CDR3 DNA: TGTGCCAGCAGCTTAGATCACGGCTGGAATTCACCCCTCCACTTT
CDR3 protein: CASSLDHGWNSPLHF

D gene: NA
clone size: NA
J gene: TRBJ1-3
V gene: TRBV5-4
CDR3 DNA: TGTGCCAGCAGCGGGGGACCGATAAAAGGAAACACCATATATTTT
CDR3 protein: CASSGGPIKGNTIYF

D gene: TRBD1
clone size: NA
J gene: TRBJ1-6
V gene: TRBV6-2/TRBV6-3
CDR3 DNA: TGTGCCAGCAGCCCTCCGTACAGGGGGCGAAATTCACCCCTCCACTTT
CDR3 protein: CASSPPYRGRNSPLHF

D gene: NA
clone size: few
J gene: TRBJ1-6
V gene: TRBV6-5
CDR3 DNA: TGTGCCAGCAGTGAAAGCCCTGCCTATAATTCACCCCTCCACTTT
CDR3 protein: CASSESPAYNSPLHF

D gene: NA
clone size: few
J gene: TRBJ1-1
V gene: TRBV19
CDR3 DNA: TGTGCCAGTAGTAATGGGCGGAACACTGAAGCTTTCTTT
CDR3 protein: CASSNGRNTEAFF

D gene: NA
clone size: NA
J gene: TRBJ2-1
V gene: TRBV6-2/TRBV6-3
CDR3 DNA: TGTGCCAGCAGTTACTCGAGGCGGGGGCCCAGCTACAATGAGCAGTTCTTC
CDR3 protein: CASSYSRRGPSYNEQFF

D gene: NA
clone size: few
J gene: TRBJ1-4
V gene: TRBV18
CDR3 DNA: TGTGCCAGCTCACGCGTTTCCGATGAAAAACTGTTTTTT
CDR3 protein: CASSRVSDEKLFF

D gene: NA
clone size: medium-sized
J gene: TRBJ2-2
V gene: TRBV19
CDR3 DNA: TGTGCCAGTAGTGCAGTTACCGGGGAGCTGTTTTTT
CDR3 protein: CASSAVTGELFF

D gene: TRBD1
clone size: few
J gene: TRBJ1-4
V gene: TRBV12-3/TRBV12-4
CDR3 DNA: TGTGCCAGCATAAGGGCGACAGGGGGTAATGAAAAACTGTTTTTT
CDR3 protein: CASIRATGGNEKLFF

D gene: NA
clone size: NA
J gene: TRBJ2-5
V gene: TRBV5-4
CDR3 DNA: TGTGCCAGCAGGCTTAGGGGGAGAGGGGAGACCCAGTACTTC
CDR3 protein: CASRLRGRGETQYF

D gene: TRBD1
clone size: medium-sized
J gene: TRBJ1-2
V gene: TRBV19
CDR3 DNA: TGTGCCAGTAGTGCCGCGACAGGGGCGAGGGGCTACACCTTC
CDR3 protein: CASSAATGARGYTF

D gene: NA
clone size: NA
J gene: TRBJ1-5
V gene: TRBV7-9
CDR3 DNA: TGTGCCAGCAGCTTCGGTCGGCCACCAGTTGCCCAGCATTTT
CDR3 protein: CASSFGRPPVAQHF